This TCR beta chain is drawn from a study of Ad26.COV2.S vaccination and SARS-CoV-2 variants. V trimming: 5 bases; J trimming: 2 bases; junction bases outside the gene matches: 3. Germline CDR1 reads WSHSY; CDR2 reads SAAADI. CDR3 length: 14 residues. Specified treatment: approximately 18 received Ad26.COV2.S at low or high dose, single or two shots; about 5 received placebo; per-sample allocation not given. Material that was analyzed had been drawn on day 63 after the first vaccine or placebo injection. Sequencing was performed with immunoSEQ multiplex PCR; in TCRdb, only in-frame clones are kept and a portion is missing. The sample yields some 320,000 clones, about 82% seen once.

V usage is TRBV10-2 and J usage is TRBJ2-7; TRBD1 matches 10 bases. Specimen: peripheral blood, collected in a trial of Ad26.COV2.S vaccine versus placebo. The sequence was obtained from a person between 18 and 60 years old who received the Ad26.COV2.S COVID-19 vaccine or a placebo. The CDR3, as DNA: TGCGCCAGCAGTAGGACAGGGGGAGCCTACGAGCAGTACTTC. Translating gives CASSRTGGAYEQYF.